The present entry profiles one T cell receptor beta chain with its context. Here immunoSEQ multiplex PCR was the method, and the copy in TCRdb shows in-frame clones only, minus some. The sample carries fewer than 350,000 clones, 75% to 90% recorded once. The data were taken from a study of blood T cell repertoires in COVID-19. Self-reported history from a screening survey and questionnaire set each donor's cohort. Recovered status in Cohort 3 required two negative PCRs, clearance, or symptom resolution. Specimen: PBMCs or T cells enriched from blood (not recorded which). The TCR was taken from a woman aged 50 to 60 who had recovered from COVID-19.

The CDR3: CSVVHAGTDTQYF. DNA for the CDR3: TGCAGCGTTGTACATGCAGGCACAGATACGCAGTATTTT. The rearrangement links TRBV29-1 to TRBJ2-3; unclear D gene. Trimming left V 4 bases short and J 1 base short, with 9 bases between. Germline CDR1 reads SQVTM; CDR2 reads ANQGSEA. The CDR3 runs 13 residues.